The rows below give T cell receptor beta chains drawn from one sample of a study of T-cell memory formation after mild COVID-19. TCRdb used MiXCR to reprocess the 5' RACE reads, holding one entry per CDR3 protein. The sample lists tens of thousands of distinct CDR3 sequences; 9% to 15% were seen once. Specimen: PBMCs or a T cell subset sorted from them (not recorded which). The receptors shown here come from a man between 18 and 35 years old who had mild COVID-19 (a few samples of this study predate the infection). Cell type and time point are not known. Both conserved end residues are part of each CDR3. The D gene is left open where the match is weak. Expanded clones get a size class; other rows say once, few or many, or leave the size out.

clone size: few; V gene: TRBV7-9; D gene: -; J gene: TRBJ1-3; CDR3 protein: CASRYNRDTSSGNTIYF; CDR3 DNA: TGTGCCAGCAGATATAACCGGGACACATCTTCTGGAAACACCATATATTTT
clone size: -; V gene: TRBV7-6; D gene: -; J gene: TRBJ1-2; CDR3 protein: CASSPGGVANYGYTF; CDR3 DNA: TGTGCCAGCAGCCCCGGGGGGGTAGCTAACTATGGCTACACCTTC
clone size: many; V gene: TRBV5-4; D gene: -; J gene: TRBJ1-1; CDR3 protein: CASTLGTEAFF; CDR3 DNA: TGTGCCAGCACCCTAGGGACTGAAGCTTTCTTT
clone size: few; V gene: TRBV19; D gene: -; J gene: TRBJ1-2; CDR3 protein: CASSIAGTGYTF; CDR3 DNA: TGTGCCAGTAGTATAGCCGGGACCGGCTACACCTTC
clone size: once; V gene: TRBV7-3; D gene: TRBD1; J gene: TRBJ1-1; CDR3 protein: CASSKGALTEAFF; CDR3 DNA: TGTGCCAGCAGTAAGGGGGCTCTCACTGAAGCTTTCTTT
clone size: -; V gene: TRBV2; D gene: TRBD2; J gene: TRBJ2-5; CDR3 protein: CASRGGLETQYF; CDR3 DNA: TGTGCCAGCCGGGGGGGGCTGGAGACCCAGTACTTC
clone size: -; V gene: TRBV5-5; D gene: -; J gene: TRBJ1-5; CDR3 protein: CASSRDGNSNQPQHF; CDR3 DNA: TGTGCCAGCAGCCGGGACGGAAATAGCAATCAGCCCCAGCATTTT
clone size: many; V gene: TRBV6-5; D gene: -; J gene: TRBJ2-6; CDR3 protein: CASSLTSTGANVLTF; CDR3 DNA: TGTGCCAGCAGCCTAACTAGTACTGGGGCCAACGTCCTGACTTTC
clone size: few; V gene: TRBV20-1; D gene: -; J gene: TRBJ1-5; CDR3 protein: CSARGDSNQPQHF; CDR3 DNA: TGCAGTGCTAGAGGGGACAGCAATCAGCCCCAGCATTTT
clone size: -; V gene: TRBV12-3/TRBV12-4; D gene: -; J gene: TRBJ2-7; CDR3 protein: CASSLAPPGRGYEQYF; CDR3 DNA: TGTGCCAGCAGTTTAGCCCCCCCGGGAAGGGGATACGAGCAGTACTTC
clone size: few; V gene: TRBV9; D gene: TRBD2; J gene: TRBJ2-1; CDR3 protein: CASSVPTSGPPSEEQFF; CDR3 DNA: TGTGCCAGCAGCGTACCGACTAGCGGGCCCCCCTCCGAAGAGCAGTTCTTC
clone size: few; V gene: TRBV6-5; D gene: -; J gene: TRBJ1-1; CDR3 protein: CASSSPRGRGNTEAFF; CDR3 DNA: TGTGCCAGCAGCTCCCCCCGAGGGAGGGGGAACACTGAAGCTTTCTTT
clone size: -; V gene: TRBV20-1; D gene: -; J gene: TRBJ2-6; CDR3 protein: CSASNRPLLRAGANVLTF; CDR3 DNA: TGCAGTGCTTCCAATAGACCCCTCTTGAGAGCTGGGGCCAACGTCCTGACTTTC
clone size: few; V gene: TRBV12-3/TRBV12-4; D gene: -; J gene: TRBJ2-1; CDR3 protein: CASSPGDNEQFF; CDR3 DNA: TGTGCCAGCAGCCCTGGGGACAATGAGCAGTTCTTC
clone size: -; V gene: TRBV12-3/TRBV12-4; D gene: -; J gene: TRBJ2-3; CDR3 protein: CASSPVGGDTQYF; CDR3 DNA: TGTGCCAGCAGCCCGGTGGGCGGAGATACGCAGTATTTT
clone size: many; V gene: TRBV7-2; D gene: -; J gene: TRBJ2-1; CDR3 protein: CASSLEFPGAGGEQFF; CDR3 DNA: TGTGCCAGCAGCTTAGAGTTTCCGGGGGCGGGCGGTGAGCAGTTCTTC
clone size: medium-sized; V gene: TRBV4-2; D gene: TRBD2; J gene: TRBJ2-3; CDR3 protein: CASSQDRGGTDTQYF; CDR3 DNA: TGTGCCAGCAGCCAAGATCGGGGGGGCACAGATACGCAGTATTTT
clone size: few; V gene: TRBV18; D gene: -; J gene: TRBJ1-2; CDR3 protein: CASSPSQSASYGYTF; CDR3 DNA: TGTGCCAGCTCACCAAGCCAGTCAGCGAGCTATGGCTACACCTTC
clone size: -; V gene: TRBV5-4; D gene: TRBD1; J gene: TRBJ1-2; CDR3 protein: CASSQDRVKVGYTF; CDR3 DNA: TGTGCCAGCAGCCAGGACAGGGTGAAGGTTGGCTACACCTTC
clone size: few; V gene: TRBV5-1; D gene: TRBD1; J gene: TRBJ1-1; CDR3 protein: CASSPSGGAPMNTEAFF; CDR3 DNA: TGCGCCAGCAGCCCCTCAGGGGGCGCCCCGATGAACACTGAAGCTTTCTTT
clone size: -; V gene: TRBV12-3/TRBV12-4; D gene: -; J gene: TRBJ1-2; CDR3 protein: CASSFWGGGYTF; CDR3 DNA: TGTGCCAGCAGTTTTTGGGGTGGTGGCTACACCTTC
clone size: -; V gene: TRBV6-5; D gene: -; J gene: TRBJ1-5; CDR3 protein: CASSQDTSNQPQHF; CDR3 DNA: TGTGCCAGCAGTCAGGACACTAGCAATCAGCCCCAGCATTTT
clone size: many; V gene: TRBV7-2; D gene: -; J gene: TRBJ2-1; CDR3 protein: CASSLVDNEQFF; CDR3 DNA: TGTGCCAGCAGCTTAGTCGACAATGAGCAGTTCTTC
clone size: few; V gene: TRBV6-5; D gene: TRBD1; J gene: TRBJ1-2; CDR3 protein: CASRREGAYGYTF; CDR3 DNA: TGTGCCAGCAGGCGGGAGGGGGCCTATGGCTACACCTTC
clone size: -; V gene: TRBV29-1; D gene: -; J gene: TRBJ2-7; CDR3 protein: CSVSAGGYEQYF; CDR3 DNA: TGCAGCGTTTCCGCCGGGGGCTACGAGCAGTACTTC
clone size: few; V gene: TRBV2; D gene: -; J gene: TRBJ2-5; CDR3 protein: CASSLSRVRGETQYF; CDR3 DNA: TGTGCCAGCAGTCTTTCCCGGGTTCGGGGGGAGACCCAGTACTTC
clone size: -; V gene: TRBV29-1; D gene: TRBD1; J gene: TRBJ1-2; CDR3 protein: CSVGQGNHYGYTF; CDR3 DNA: TGCAGCGTGGGACAGGGAAATCACTATGGCTACACCTTC
clone size: many; V gene: TRBV12-3/TRBV12-4; D gene: TRBD2; J gene: TRBJ2-5; CDR3 protein: CASGRLAGAQETQYF; CDR3 DNA: TGTGCCAGCGGGCGGCTAGCGGGGGCCCAAGAGACCCAGTACTTC
clone size: -; V gene: TRBV7-9; D gene: -; J gene: TRBJ1-2; CDR3 protein: CASSLKGRFNYGYTF; CDR3 DNA: TGTGCCAGCAGCTTAAAGGGACGGTTTAACTATGGCTACACCTTC
clone size: -; V gene: TRBV20-1; D gene: -; J gene: TRBJ2-5; CDR3 protein: CSARSYQAGETQYF; CDR3 DNA: TGCAGTGCTAGATCGTACCAAGCAGGGGAGACCCAGTACTTC
clone size: few; V gene: TRBV24-1; D gene: -; J gene: TRBJ2-3; CDR3 protein: CASRQGSAGTRTDTQYF; CDR3 DNA: TGTGCCAGTCGACAGGGTTCGGCGGGGACTCGCACAGATACGCAGTATTTT
clone size: many; V gene: TRBV15; D gene: -; J gene: TRBJ2-4; CDR3 protein: CATSRLQGWSKNIQYF; CDR3 DNA: TGTGCCACCAGCAGACTACAGGGTTGGTCCAAAAACATTCAGTACTTC
clone size: -; V gene: TRBV7-9; D gene: -; J gene: TRBJ2-7; CDR3 protein: CASSLVPYEQYF; CDR3 DNA: TGTGCCAGCAGCTTGGTACCCTACGAGCAGTACTTC
clone size: -; V gene: TRBV6-2/TRBV6-3; D gene: -; J gene: TRBJ1-1; CDR3 protein: CASSYLGPEAFF; CDR3 DNA: TGTGCCAGCAGTTACCTGGGTCCTGAAGCTTTCTTT
clone size: few; V gene: TRBV4-2; D gene: -; J gene: TRBJ1-2; CDR3 protein: CASSQGRGQLLYGYTF; CDR3 DNA: TGTGCCAGCAGCCAAGGTCGAGGCCAGCTTCTTTATGGCTACACCTTC
clone size: few; V gene: TRBV20-1; D gene: -; J gene: TRBJ1-3; CDR3 protein: CSARGDTDSGNTIYF; CDR3 DNA: TGCAGTGCCAGAGGGGACACTGACTCTGGAAACACCATATATTTT
clone size: many; V gene: TRBV7-2; D gene: -; J gene: TRBJ2-7; CDR3 protein: CASSRSDGYDEQYF; CDR3 DNA: TGTGCCAGCAGCAGATCGGACGGCTACGACGAGCAGTACTTC
clone size: -; V gene: TRBV7-2; D gene: -; J gene: TRBJ1-5; CDR3 protein: CASSLMQGGQPQHF; CDR3 DNA: TGTGCCAGCAGCTTAATGCAGGGAGGCCAGCCCCAGCATTTT